This TCR beta chain was profiled in a study of cytomegalovirus exposure and HLA in healthy donors. Study observations and caveats: Most subjects' HLA-A and HLA-B alleles were reportedly predicted from TCR beta sequences.

The PCR employed 60 Vbeta primers together with 13 Jbeta primers. Authors' data handling: Around 10 million of the 80 million or so unique TCR beta chains counted in a later analysis were shared. Profiling relied on immunoSEQ multiplex PCR, and the TCRdb table lists in-frame clones only, not all of them. The V and J calls and clone size are taken from that table; D and trimming were inferred from the DNA. The profile shows approximately 93,000 clones, 75% to 85% of them singletons. This CDR3 is 12 amino acids long. In germline, CDR1 is WSHSY, CDR2 SAAADI. The V end lost 8 bases, the J end lost 2 bases, and 9 bases lay between the germline ends. In nominal health when sampled, donors likely had unrecorded immune exposures nonetheless. Worth noting for this clone: Its antigen is not known.

This chain links TRBV10-2 with TRBJ1-1; D unresolved. Source material: PBMCs. The sequence was obtained from a woman aged 40 to 50 in good health and CMV-seronegative. CDR3: CASAAVNTEAFF. In nucleotides, the CDR3 is TGCGCCAGCGCGGCAGTTAACACTGAAGCTTTCTTT.